This TCR beta chain emerged from a study of blood T cells in healthy people across ages. With a J-beta primer mix and a sample-barcoded 5' primer, a second PCR ran roughly 6 to 11 cycles. TCRdb reprocessed the 5' RACE reads with MiXCR, giving one entry per CDR3 protein. The sample gives 1.5 million to 2 million distinct CDR3 sequences, just under 50% of which show up once; 2.1% is in the top ten. This clonotype was seen a handful of times. Sequencing was done on a sample of blood. The TCR sequence derives from a middle-aged woman in good health.

Written as DNA, the CDR3 is TGCGCCAGCAGAGGGGACAAAAACATTCAGTACTTC. Translation: CASRGDKNIQYF. The rearrangement links TRBV5-1 to TRBJ2-4, with a weak D call TRBD1 (5 bases). The CDR3 contains 12 residues. Trimming took off 5 bases at V and 3 bases at J, with 6 bases between the two ends. CDR1 SGHRS and CDR2 YFSETQ come from the germline V gene. The entire variable domain, with the rest obtained from reference TRBV5-1 and TRBJ2-4, is as follows: KAGVTQTPRYLIKTRGQQVTLSCSPISGHRSVSWYQQTPGQGLQFLFEYFSETQRNKGNFPGRFSGRQFSNSRSEMNVSTLELGDSALYLCASRGDKNIQYFGAGTRLSVL.